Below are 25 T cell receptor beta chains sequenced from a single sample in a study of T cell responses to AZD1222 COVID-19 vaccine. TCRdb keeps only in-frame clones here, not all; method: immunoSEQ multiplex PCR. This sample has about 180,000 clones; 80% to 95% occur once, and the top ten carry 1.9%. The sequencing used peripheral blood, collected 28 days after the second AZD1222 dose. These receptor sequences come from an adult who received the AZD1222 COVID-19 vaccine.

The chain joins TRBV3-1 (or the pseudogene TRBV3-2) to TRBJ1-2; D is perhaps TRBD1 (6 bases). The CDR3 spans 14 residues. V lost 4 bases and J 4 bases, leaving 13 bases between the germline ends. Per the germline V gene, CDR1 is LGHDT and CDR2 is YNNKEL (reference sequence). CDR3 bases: TGTGCCAGCAGCCTTCAGGGGCCTACCTATGGCTACACCTTC. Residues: CASSLQGPTYGYTF.

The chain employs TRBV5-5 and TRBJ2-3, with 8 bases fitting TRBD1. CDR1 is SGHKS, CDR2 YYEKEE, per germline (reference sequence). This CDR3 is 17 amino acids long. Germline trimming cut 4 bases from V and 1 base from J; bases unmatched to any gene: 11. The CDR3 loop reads CASSPRLAGQGTDTQYF. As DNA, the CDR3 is TGTGCCAGCAGCCCCAGGTTGGCGGGACAGGGCACAGATACGCAGTATTTT.

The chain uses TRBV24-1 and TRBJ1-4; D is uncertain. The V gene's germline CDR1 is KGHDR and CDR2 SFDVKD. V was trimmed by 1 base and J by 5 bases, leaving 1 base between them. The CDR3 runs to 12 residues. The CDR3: CATSDFNEKLFF. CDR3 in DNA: TGTGCCACCAGTGATTTCAATGAAAAACTGTTTTTT.

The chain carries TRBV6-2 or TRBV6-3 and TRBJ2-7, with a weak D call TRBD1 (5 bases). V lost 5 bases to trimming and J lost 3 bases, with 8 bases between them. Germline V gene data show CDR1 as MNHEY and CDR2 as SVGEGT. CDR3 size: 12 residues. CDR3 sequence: CASSPTVYEQYF. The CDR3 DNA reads TGTGCCAGCAGTCCGACAGTCTACGAGCAGTACTTC.

DNA for the CDR3: TGCGCCAGCCACCAGGGGGGCATGAGTGAAAAACTGTTTTTT. Residues: CASHQGGMSEKLFF. The chain is built from TRBV5-1 and TRBJ1-4; 7 bases match TRBD1. The CDR3 loop spans 14 amino acids. J gave up 7 bases and V 7 bases, and 10 bases lay outside the gene matches. Germline V gives CDR1 SGHRS, CDR2 YFSETQ.

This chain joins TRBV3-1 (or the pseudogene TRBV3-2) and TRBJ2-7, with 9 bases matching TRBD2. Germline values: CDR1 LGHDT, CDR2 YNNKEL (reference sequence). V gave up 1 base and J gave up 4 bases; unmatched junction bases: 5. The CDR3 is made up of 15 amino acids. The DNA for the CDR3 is TGTGCCAGCAGCCAAGGCCACAGCGGGAGGTACGAGCAGTACTTC. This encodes CASSQGHSGRYEQYF.

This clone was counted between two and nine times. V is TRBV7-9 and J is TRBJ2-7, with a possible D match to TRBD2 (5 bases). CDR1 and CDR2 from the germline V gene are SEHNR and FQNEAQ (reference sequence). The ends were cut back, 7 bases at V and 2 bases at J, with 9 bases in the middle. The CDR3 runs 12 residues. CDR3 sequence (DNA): TGTGCCAGCACCTCCGGGGCCTACGAGCAGTACTTC. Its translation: CASTSGAYEQYF.

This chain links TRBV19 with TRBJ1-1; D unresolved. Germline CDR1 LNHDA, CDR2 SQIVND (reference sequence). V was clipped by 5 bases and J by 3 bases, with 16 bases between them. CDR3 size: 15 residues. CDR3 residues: CASSPGVGRDTEAFF. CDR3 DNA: TGTGCCAGTAGTCCCGGAGTCGGGAGGGACACTGAAGCTTTCTTT.

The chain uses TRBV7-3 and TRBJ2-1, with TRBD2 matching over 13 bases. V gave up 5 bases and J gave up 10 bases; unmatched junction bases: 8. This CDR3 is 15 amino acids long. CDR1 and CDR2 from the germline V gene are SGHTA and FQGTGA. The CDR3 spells CASSLLAGGPGEQFF. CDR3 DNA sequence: TGTGCCAGCAGCCTACTAGCGGGAGGGCCAGGGGAGCAGTTCTTC.

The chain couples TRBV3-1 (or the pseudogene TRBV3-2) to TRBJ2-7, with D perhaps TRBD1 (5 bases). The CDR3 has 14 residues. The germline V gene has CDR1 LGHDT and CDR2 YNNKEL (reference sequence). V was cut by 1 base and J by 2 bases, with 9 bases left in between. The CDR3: CASSQVRQTYEQYF. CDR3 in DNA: TGTGCCAGCAGCCAAGTTAGACAGACCTACGAGCAGTACTTC.

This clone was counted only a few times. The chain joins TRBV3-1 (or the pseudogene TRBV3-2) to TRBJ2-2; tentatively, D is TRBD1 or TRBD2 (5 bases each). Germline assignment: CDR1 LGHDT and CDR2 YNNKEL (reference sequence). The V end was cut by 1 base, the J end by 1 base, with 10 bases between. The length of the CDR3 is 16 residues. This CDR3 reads CASSQARGRNTGELFF. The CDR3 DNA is TGTGCCAGCAGCCAAGCCCGGGGACGGAACACCGGGGAGCTGTTTTTT.

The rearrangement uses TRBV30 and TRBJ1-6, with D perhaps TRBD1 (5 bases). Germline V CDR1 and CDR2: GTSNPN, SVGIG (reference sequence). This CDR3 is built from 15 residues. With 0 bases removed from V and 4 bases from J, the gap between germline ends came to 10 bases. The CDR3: CAWSVRQGYNSPLHF. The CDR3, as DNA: TGTGCCTGGAGTGTCCGCCAGGGTTATAATTCACCCCTCCACTTT.

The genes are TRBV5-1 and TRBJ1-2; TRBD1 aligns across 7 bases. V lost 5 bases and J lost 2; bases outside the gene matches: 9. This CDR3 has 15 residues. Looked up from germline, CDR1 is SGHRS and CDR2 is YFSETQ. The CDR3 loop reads CASRYEQGPNYGYTF. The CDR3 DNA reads TGCGCCAGCAGGTATGAACAGGGGCCCAACTATGGCTACACCTTC.

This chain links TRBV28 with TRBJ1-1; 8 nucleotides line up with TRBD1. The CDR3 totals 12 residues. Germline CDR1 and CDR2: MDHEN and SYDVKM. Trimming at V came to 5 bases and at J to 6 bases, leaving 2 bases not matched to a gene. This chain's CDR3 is CASSPTGAEAFF. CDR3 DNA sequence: TGTGCCAGCAGTCCGACAGGGGCTGAAGCTTTCTTT.

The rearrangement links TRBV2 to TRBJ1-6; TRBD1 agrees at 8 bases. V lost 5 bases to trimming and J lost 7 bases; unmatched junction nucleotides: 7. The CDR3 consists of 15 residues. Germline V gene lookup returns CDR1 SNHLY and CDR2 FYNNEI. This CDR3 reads CASSPKRQGNSPLHF. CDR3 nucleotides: TGTGCCAGCAGTCCCAAGCGACAGGGGAATTCACCCCTCCACTTT.

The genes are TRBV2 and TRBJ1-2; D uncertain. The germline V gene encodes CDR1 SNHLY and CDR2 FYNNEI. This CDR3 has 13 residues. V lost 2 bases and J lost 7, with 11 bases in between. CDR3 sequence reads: CASSEQPAFGYTF. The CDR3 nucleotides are TGTGCCAGCAGTGAACAGCCTGCCTTTGGCTACACCTTC.

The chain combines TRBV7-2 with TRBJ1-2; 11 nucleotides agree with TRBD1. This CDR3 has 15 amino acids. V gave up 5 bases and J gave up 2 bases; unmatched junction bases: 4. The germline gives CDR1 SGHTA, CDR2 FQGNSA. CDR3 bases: TGTGCCAGCAGCCCGGGGACAGGGGGAAACTATGGCTACACCTTC. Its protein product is CASSPGTGGNYGYTF. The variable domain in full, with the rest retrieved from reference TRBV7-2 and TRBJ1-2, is GAGVSQSPSNKVTEKGKDVELRCDPISGHTALYWYRQSLGQGLEFLIYFQGNSAPDKSGLPSDRFSAERTGGSVSTLTIQRTQQEDSAVYLCASSPGTGGNYGYTFGSGTRLTVV.

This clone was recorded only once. The CDR3 DNA sequence: TGCGCCAGCAGCTTGGGGACGATTTACACAGATACGCAGTATTTT. Encoded protein: CASSLGTIYTDTQYF. The J gene is TRBJ2-3, the V gene TRBV5-1; D is ambiguous. Trimming cost V 0 bases and J 2 bases, with 10 bases left between them. The germline V gene has CDR1 SGHRS and CDR2 YFSETQ. The CDR3 sequence is 15 residues long.

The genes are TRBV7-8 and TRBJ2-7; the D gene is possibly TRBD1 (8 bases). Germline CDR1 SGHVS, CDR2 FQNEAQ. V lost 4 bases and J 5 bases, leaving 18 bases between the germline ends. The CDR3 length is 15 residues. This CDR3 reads CASSSSGDRGNEQYF. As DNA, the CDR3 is TGTGCCAGCAGCTCTAGCGGCGACAGGGGAAACGAGCAGTACTTC.

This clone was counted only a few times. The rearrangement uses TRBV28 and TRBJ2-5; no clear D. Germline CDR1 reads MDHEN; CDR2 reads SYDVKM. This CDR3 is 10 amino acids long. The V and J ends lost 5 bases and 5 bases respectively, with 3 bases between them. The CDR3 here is CASSAETQYF. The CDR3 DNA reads TGTGCCAGCAGTGCGGAGACCCAGTACTTC. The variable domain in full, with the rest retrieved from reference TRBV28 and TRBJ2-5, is DVKVTQSSRYLVKRTGEKVFLECVQDMDHENMFWYRQDPGLGLRLIYFSYDVKMKEKGDIPEGYSVSREKKERFSLILESASTNQTSMYLCASSAETQYFGPGTRLLVL.

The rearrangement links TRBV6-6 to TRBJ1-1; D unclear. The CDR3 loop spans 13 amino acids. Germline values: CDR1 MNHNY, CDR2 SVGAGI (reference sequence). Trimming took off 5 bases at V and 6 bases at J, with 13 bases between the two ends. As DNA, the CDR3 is TGTGCCAGCAGTCCACGGGTGGGCTCTGAAGCTTTCTTT. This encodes CASSPRVGSEAFF.

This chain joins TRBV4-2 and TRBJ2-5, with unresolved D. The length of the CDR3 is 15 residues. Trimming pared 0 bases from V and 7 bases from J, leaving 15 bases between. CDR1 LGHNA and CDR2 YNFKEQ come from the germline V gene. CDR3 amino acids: CASSQDQNGWGTQYF. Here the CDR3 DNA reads TGTGCCAGCAGCCAAGATCAGAACGGCTGGGGGACCCAGTACTTC.

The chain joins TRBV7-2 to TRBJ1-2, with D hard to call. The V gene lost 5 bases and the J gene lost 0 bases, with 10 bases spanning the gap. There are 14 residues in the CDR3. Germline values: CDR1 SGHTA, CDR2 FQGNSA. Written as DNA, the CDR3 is TGTGCCAGCAGCCCGGACCGAACTAACTATGGCTACACCTTC. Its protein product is CASSPDRTNYGYTF. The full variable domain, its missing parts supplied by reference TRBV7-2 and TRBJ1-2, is GAGVSQSPSNKVTEKGKDVELRCDPISGHTALYWYRQSLGQGLEFLIYFQGNSAPDKSGLPSDRFSAERTGGSVSTLTIQRTQQEDSAVYLCASSPDRTNYGYTFGSGTRLTVV.

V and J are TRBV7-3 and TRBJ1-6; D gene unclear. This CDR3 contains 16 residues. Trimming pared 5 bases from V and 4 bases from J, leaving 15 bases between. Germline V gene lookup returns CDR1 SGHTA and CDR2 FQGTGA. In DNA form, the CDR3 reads TGTGCCAGCAGCCCACACCCAGCAGGTTATAATTCACCCCTCCACTTT. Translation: CASSPHPAGYNSPLHF.

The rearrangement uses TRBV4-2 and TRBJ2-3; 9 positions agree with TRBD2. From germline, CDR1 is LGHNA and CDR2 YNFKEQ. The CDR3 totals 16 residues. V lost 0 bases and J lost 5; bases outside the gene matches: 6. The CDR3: CASSQDWSSGGDTQYF. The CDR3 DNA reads TGTGCCAGCAGCCAAGATTGGAGTAGCGGGGGAGATACGCAGTATTTT.